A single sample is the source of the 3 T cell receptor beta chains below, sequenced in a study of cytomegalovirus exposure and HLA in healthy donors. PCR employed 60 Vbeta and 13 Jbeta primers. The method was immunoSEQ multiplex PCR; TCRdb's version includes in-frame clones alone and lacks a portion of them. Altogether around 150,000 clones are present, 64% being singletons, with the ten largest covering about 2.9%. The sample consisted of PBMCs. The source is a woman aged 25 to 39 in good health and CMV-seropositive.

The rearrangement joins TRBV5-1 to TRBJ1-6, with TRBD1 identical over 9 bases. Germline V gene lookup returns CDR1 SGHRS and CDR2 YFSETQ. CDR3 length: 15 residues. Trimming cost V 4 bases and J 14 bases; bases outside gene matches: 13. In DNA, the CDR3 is TGCGCCAGCAGCGCCGAGCCGGGACAGGGTGTCACCCTCCACTTT. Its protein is CASSAEPGQGVTLHF.

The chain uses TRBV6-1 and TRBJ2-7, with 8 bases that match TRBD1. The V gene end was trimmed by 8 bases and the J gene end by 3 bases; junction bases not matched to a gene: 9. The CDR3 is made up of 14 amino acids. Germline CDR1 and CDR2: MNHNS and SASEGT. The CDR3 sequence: CASAPRDRGYEQYF. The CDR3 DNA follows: TGTGCCAGCGCGCCTAGAGACAGGGGCTACGAGCAGTACTTC.

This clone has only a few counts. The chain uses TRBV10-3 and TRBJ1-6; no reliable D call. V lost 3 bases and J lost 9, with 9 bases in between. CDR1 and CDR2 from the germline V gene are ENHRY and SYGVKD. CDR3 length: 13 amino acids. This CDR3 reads CAISDRKISPLHF. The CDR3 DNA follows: TGTGCCATCAGTGACAGGAAGATTTCACCCCTCCACTTT.